Below are 3 T cell receptor beta chains sequenced from a single sample in a study of OX40 agonist ivuxolimab in advanced cancers. Library generation was performed with the immunoSEQ multiplex PCR assay. This is the immuneACCESS table as TCRdb keeps it, with only in-frame sequences that have V and J called. A part of the clones is gone; compared with another copy, unresolved V genes explain less than half, and the rest is unexplained. Across this sample there are roughly 34,000 clones, with about four fifths seen only once. About 19% of the sample lies in the top ten. This specimen consisted of CD4+ or CD8+ T cells sorted from blood, obtained in a trial of the OX40 agonist ivuxolimab. These receptor sequences come from an adult with an advanced solid tumor such as melanoma, head and neck, liver or kidney cancer.

The CDR3 loop is CASSLSQGTRSPLHF. In DNA form, the CDR3 reads TGTGCCAGCAGCTTATCGCAAGGTACCAGGTCACCCCTCCACTTT. The chain employs TRBV11-2 and TRBJ1-6, with D uncertain. Germline V gene lookup returns CDR1 SGHAT and CDR2 FQNNGV. There are 15 residues in the CDR3. V lost 2 bases and J lost 10, with 15 bases in between. The complete variable domain, with remaining parts taken from reference TRBV11-2 and TRBJ1-6, reads EAGVAQSPRYKIIEKRQSVAFWCNPISGHATLYWYQQILGQGPKLLIQFQNNGVVDDSQLPKDRFSAERLKGVDSTLKIQPAKLEDSAVYLCASSLSQGTRSPLHFGNGTRLTVT.

The chain has TRBV18 and TRBJ1-1; D unclear. Trimming left V 0 bases short and J 1 base short, with 6 bases between. This CDR3 has 14 amino acids. From germline, CDR1 is KGHSH and CDR2 LQKENI. CDR3 bases: TGTGCCAGCTCACCACCGGTAGGGAACACTGAAGCTTTCTTT. This sequence encodes CASSPPVGNTEAFF.

This clone was observed a few times. CDR3 residues: CASSDDSGGNTIYF. The CDR3 DNA reads as TGTGCCAGCAGTGATGACTCGGGTGGAAACACCATATATTTT. This chain connects TRBV6-1 to TRBJ1-3; no reliable D call. CDR3 size: 14 residues. Trimming removed 3 bases at V and 3 bases at J, with 9 bases between. Germline V gene sequence: CDR1 MNHNS, CDR2 SASEGT.